These 28 T cell receptor beta chains originate from one sample sequenced in a study of cytomegalovirus exposure and HLA in healthy donors. 60 Vbeta and 13 Jbeta primers were used in PCR. Measured with immunoSEQ multiplex PCR; TCRdb has only the in-frame clones, and not every one. Here the sample spans 65,000 to 95,000 clones, less than 80% being singletons. Sequenced: PBMCs. These receptors came from a human donor in good health.

CDR3 residues: CASSAGQGTGELFF. DNA of the CDR3: TGTGCCAGCAGTGCGGGACAGGGGACCGGGGAGCTGTTTTTT. The rearrangement uses TRBV6-1 and TRBJ2-2; the match to TRBD1 covers 10 bases. The CDR3 contains 14 residues. Germline V gene lookup returns CDR1 MNHNS and CDR2 SASEGT. V lost 4 bases and J lost 5; bases outside the gene matches: 1.

This rearrangement joins TRBV7-2 to TRBJ2-5; perhaps TRBD2 as D (6 bases). Germline V lookup: CDR1 SGHTA, CDR2 FQGNSA. V gave up 4 bases and J gave up 7 bases, with 13 bases separating them. This CDR3 region has 13 residues. The CDR3 nucleotides are TGTGCCAGCAGCTCAGCGGGTGGCGGGACCCAGTACTTC. Protein sequence: CASSSAGGGTQYF.

The chain uses TRBV5-4 and TRBJ2-7; D may be TRBD1 (6 bases). CDR3 length: 13 amino acids. CDR1 and CDR2 (germline): SGHNT, YYREEE (reference sequence). V lost 4 bases and J lost 4, with 12 bases in between. DNA for the CDR3: TGTGCCAGCAGCCGACAGGCAGAATACGAGCAGTACTTC. Amino acids: CASSRQAEYEQYF. Drawing the rest from reference TRBV5-4 and TRBJ2-7, the complete variable domain is ETGVTQSPTHLIKTRGQQVTLRCSSQSGHNTVSWYQQALGQGPQFIFQYYREEENGRGNFPPRFSGLQFPNYSSELNVNALELDDSALYLCASSRQAEYEQYFGPGTRLTVT.

This clone was observed a handful of times. This rearrangement joins TRBV9 to TRBJ2-3; D not certain. The length of the CDR3 is 13 residues. Trimming took off 4 bases at V and 1 base at J, with 7 bases between the two ends. CDR1 and CDR2 (germline): SGDLS, YYNGEE. The CDR3 sequence is CASSTFRTDTQYF. CDR3 DNA: TGTGCCAGCAGCACATTTCGCACAGATACGCAGTATTTT.

This rearrangement joins TRBV2 to TRBJ1-1, with 9 bases fitting TRBD1. This CDR3 region has 15 residues. The V and J ends lost 5 bases and 5 bases, in that order; junction bases with no gene match: 9. Germline lookup yields CDR1 SNHLY and CDR2 FYNNEI. Here the CDR3 reads CASSTGTGLSTEAFF. CDR3 nucleotide sequence: TGTGCCAGCAGTACCGGGACAGGGTTGAGTACTGAAGCTTTCTTT.

A note on this clone: Distinct nucleotide sequences in the sample also encode this CDR3. The chain joins TRBV14 to TRBJ1-1; D ambiguous. CDR3 length: 13 amino acids. CDR1 and CDR2 (germline): SGHDN, FVKESK. V was trimmed by 2 bases and J by 10 bases, leaving 14 bases between them. The CDR3 nucleotides read TGTGCCAGCAGCCAACAATGGGGAGCGACAGCTTTCTTT. Translation: CASSQQWGATAFF.

This clone was detected only a few times. The chain is built from TRBV5-1 and TRBJ1-1; no definite D call. Trimming stripped 4 bases from V and 8 bases from J, with 9 bases between. Per the germline V gene, CDR1 is SGHRS and CDR2 is YFSETQ. This CDR3 contains 11 residues. As DNA, the CDR3 is TGCGCCAGCAGCCCGGGTATAGAAGCTTTCTTT. Its translation: CASSPGIEAFF.

The chain joins TRBV4-1 to TRBJ1-2; TRBD1 aligns across 8 bases. Germline CDR1 and CDR2: MGHRA and YSYEKL. The trim removed 0 bases at V and 6 bases at J, leaving 6 bases unmatched. The CDR3 runs 15 residues. The CDR3 region has the DNA TGCGCCAGCAGCCAAGATAGGACAGGGCCGGATGGCTACACCTTC. Its protein product is CASSQDRTGPDGYTF.

The chain carries TRBV6-5 and TRBJ2-1, with 7 bases lining up with TRBD1. There are 15 residues in the CDR3. Germline V gives CDR1 MNHEY, CDR2 SVGAGI. J was trimmed by 6 bases and V by 6 bases; bases with no gene match: 11. The CDR3 sequence is CASRPDRVGGNEQFF. The DNA of the CDR3 is TGTGCCAGCAGGCCCGACAGGGTCGGCGGCAATGAGCAGTTCTTC.

This clone showed up just a few times. This sequence joins TRBV5-6 and TRBJ2-2, with a weak D call TRBD1 (5 bases). This CDR3 is built from 13 residues. The V gene's germline CDR1 is SGHDT and CDR2 YYEEEE. Trimming cost V 4 bases and J 6 bases, with 10 bases left between them. CDR3 residues: CASSPDSAGELFF. The CDR3 region has the DNA TGTGCCAGCAGCCCTGACAGTGCCGGGGAGCTGTTTTTT.

The rearrangement uses TRBV4-1 and TRBJ2-3; TRBD2 aligns across 10 bases. Germline V lookup: CDR1 MGHRA, CDR2 YSYEKL. Germline trimming cut 2 bases from V and 2 bases from J; bases unmatched to any gene: 4. This CDR3 is 16 amino acids long. CDR3 residues: CASSQNLAGVTDTQYF. Here the CDR3 DNA reads TGCGCCAGCAGCCAAAATCTAGCGGGGGTCACAGATACGCAGTATTTT.

CDR3 in DNA: TGTGCCAGCAGCCTGTCCGGGGGCGAGCAGTACTTC. Protein: CASSLSGGEQYF. V is TRBV5-4 and J is TRBJ2-7, with D maybe TRBD2 (6 bases). The ends were cut back, 4 bases at V and 6 bases at J, with 11 bases in the middle. The germline gives CDR1 SGHNT, CDR2 YYREEE (reference sequence). This CDR3 has 12 amino acids.

This clone has more than one count but fewer than ten. CDR3 bases: TGTGCCAGCAGCAAAAACCGGGGAGAGGCTGAAAAACTGTTTTTT. This codes for CASSKNRGEAEKLFF. This chain uses TRBV7-8 with TRBJ1-4; D unresolved. The CDR3 runs 15 residues. Looked up from germline, CDR1 is SGHVS and CDR2 is FQNEAQ. V lost 5 bases and J lost 7, with 17 bases in between.

The chain has TRBV5-4 and TRBJ1-2; D may be TRBD1 (6 bases). V gave up 4 bases and J gave up 6 bases, with 13 bases separating them. The CDR3 runs 13 residues. Germline V gives CDR1 SGHNT, CDR2 YYREEE (reference sequence). As DNA, the CDR3 is TGTGCCAGCAGCGTACAGGGAATACATGGCTACACCTTC. Translating gives CASSVQGIHGYTF.

The chain joins TRBV6-6 to TRBJ1-4; 9 positions match TRBD1. CDR1 MNHNY and CDR2 SVGAGI come from the germline V gene (reference sequence). CDR3 length: 14 amino acids. V shed 5 bases and J 8 bases; nucleotides not matched to a gene: 6. The CDR3 loop is CASSTGGLREKLFF. The CDR3 nucleotides are TGTGCCAGCAGTACAGGGGGCTTGAGGGAAAAACTGTTTTTT.

This rearrangement joins TRBV12-5 to TRBJ2-3, with a possible D match to TRBD2 (5 bases). Per the germline V gene, CDR1 is LGHNT and CDR2 is FRNRAP. The CDR3 is 14 amino acids. The V and J ends lost 2 bases and 0 bases respectively, with 6 bases between them. The DNA for the CDR3 is TGTGCTAGTGGTTTGTCGGGAAGCACAGATACGCAGTATTTT. Its translation: CASGLSGSTDTQYF. Complete variable domain (other parts from reference TRBV12-5 and TRBJ2-3): DARVTQTPRHKVTEMGQEVTMRCQPILGHNTVFWYRQTMMQGLELLAYFRNRAPLDDSGMPKDRFSAEMPDATLATLKIQPSEPRDSAVYFCASGLSGSTDTQYFGPGTRLTVL.

This clone was seen more than once but under ten times. In nucleotides, the CDR3 is TGTGCCAGCAGTTACTCCGTCGAGACCCAGTACTTC. Translation: CASSYSVETQYF. The chain joins TRBV6-6 to TRBJ2-5; D unresolved. The CDR3 is 12 amino acids. Trimming pared 0 bases from V and 5 bases from J, leaving 4 bases between. Germline V gives CDR1 MNHNY, CDR2 SVGAGI (reference sequence).

This clone was seen a few times. This sequence joins TRBV25-1 and TRBJ2-3, with TRBD2 matching 10 bases. The germline CDR1 and CDR2 sequences are MGHDK and SYGVNS. The CDR3 length is 16 residues. V lost 4 bases to trimming and J lost 4 bases; unmatched junction nucleotides: 8. CDR3 in amino acids: CASSGPGLAYPDTQYF. The CDR3 DNA reads TGTGCCAGCAGTGGCCCGGGACTAGCGTACCCAGATACGCAGTATTTT.

The CDR3 here is CASSLMGAGPPYEQYF. The CDR3 DNA follows: TGTGCCAGCAGCCTGATGGGGGCAGGGCCTCCTTACGAGCAGTACTTC. This sequence joins TRBV7-8 and TRBJ2-7, with a possible D match to TRBD1 (6 bases). Trimming took off 5 bases at V and 4 bases at J, with 21 bases between the two ends. The V gene's germline CDR1 is SGHVS and CDR2 FQNEAQ. The CDR3 totals 16 residues.

The rearrangement links TRBV10-3 to TRBJ1-3, with TRBD1 matching 7 bases. The CDR3 runs to 20 residues. Germline CDR1 and CDR2: ENHRY and SYGVKD. V trimming: 3 bases; J trimming: 0 bases; junction bases outside the gene matches: 17. CDR3 in DNA: TGTGCCATCAGTGAAAGCCGGGACAGTGTGTTTTTAGGCTCTGGAAACACCATATATTTT. Protein: CAISESRDSVFLGSGNTIYF.

CDR3 nucleotide sequence: TGTGCCAGTAGTATGGGACAGCCTTTGACGAATGAGCAGTTCTTC. Protein: CASSMGQPLTNEQFF. The genes are TRBV19 and TRBJ2-1; the match to TRBD1 covers 7 bases. Germline lookup yields CDR1 LNHDA and CDR2 SQIVND (reference sequence). The ends lost 3 bases at V and 7 bases at J; junction bases unmatched: 9. The CDR3 is 15 amino acids.

This chain uses TRBV30 with TRBJ1-1, with D hard to call. Trimming pared 0 bases from V and 6 bases from J, leaving 8 bases between. This CDR3 region has 12 residues. Germline V gene data show CDR1 as GTSNPN and CDR2 as SVGIG (reference sequence). CDR3 sequence reads: CAWSVQVPEAFF. Written as DNA, the CDR3 is TGTGCCTGGAGTGTACAAGTCCCTGAAGCTTTCTTT.

This clone was counted between two and nine times. At one boundary the junction diverges from the germline segment, which might be a read error. The rearrangement links TRBV7-6 to TRBJ1-2; D possibly corresponds to TRBD1 (5 bases). Germline CDR1 is SGHVS and CDR2 is FNYEAQ. The CDR3 runs to 15 residues. Here the CDR3 DNA reads TGTGCCAGCAGCCCTGGGGGGTTAGCTAACTATGGCTACCCCTTC. The encoded protein is CASSPGGLANYGYPF.

The rearrangement uses TRBV4-3 and TRBJ2-3; tentatively, D is TRBD1 (5 bases). The germline gives CDR1 LGHNA, CDR2 YSLEER. The CDR3 is 16 residues long. V shed 1 base and J shed 0 bases, with 11 bases lying between them. This CDR3 is CASSQGEGASTDTQYF. CDR3 sequence (DNA): TGCGCCAGCAGCCAAGGAGAAGGGGCGAGCACAGATACGCAGTATTTT.

The J gene is TRBJ2-1, the V gene TRBV18, with D perhaps matching TRBD2 (5 bases). Trimming took off 8 bases at V and 8 bases at J, with 13 bases between the two ends. This CDR3 has 12 residues. CDR1 is KGHSH and CDR2 is LQKENI in the germline V gene. The CDR3 bases are TGTGCCAGCCGCGGGTTTTTGGATGAGCAGTTCTTC. This codes for CASRGFLDEQFF.

About this clone: A read error is possible here, since a much larger clone lies one base away. This chain links TRBV7-9 with TRBJ2-5; 12 nucleotides agree with TRBD2. Germline assignment: CDR1 SEHNR and CDR2 FQNEAQ (reference sequence). The CDR3 runs 18 residues. CDR3 in DNA: TGTTCCAGCAGCTCGGGTTTGGCTAGCGGGGGGGCTTCAGAGACCCAGTACTTC. It translates to CSSSSGLASGGASETQYF.

A few counts support this clone. The chain combines TRBV4-1 with TRBJ2-1; the match to TRBD2 covers 10 bases. Germline V CDR1 and CDR2: MGHRA, YSYEKL. CDR3 length: 18 residues. J lost 4 bases, V lost 4 bases, and 13 bases had no gene match. CDR3 protein: CASSPLPLAGGPYNEQFF. The CDR3 nucleotides are TGCGCCAGCAGCCCCCTACCCTTAGCGGGGGGCCCTTACAATGAGCAGTTCTTC.

The chain has TRBV25-1 and TRBJ2-5, with TRBD2 identical over 8 bases. CDR1 MGHDK and CDR2 SYGVNS come from the germline V gene. There are 18 residues in the CDR3. The V and J ends lost 7 bases and 1 base, in that order; junction bases with no gene match: 17. This CDR3 is CASTSGESIAGLQETQYF. In DNA, the CDR3 is TGTGCCAGCACATCCGGCGAATCGATAGCGGGGCTCCAAGAGACCCAGTACTTC.